This TCR beta chain was retrieved from a study of cytomegalovirus exposure and HLA in healthy donors. For the study at large: The 666 first-cohort repertoires shared a platform with the approximately 120 validation repertoires, as reported in a later analysis. Whole-study results and caveats: Rare sequences made up most TCRs, while some public TCRs were found in many donors. Within the approximately 110 validation repertoires, first-cohort TCR clusters tended to co-occur, according to a later analysis.

To note about this clone: The antigen remains undetermined.

Germline-derived CDR1 and CDR2 are SGHTA and FQGNSA. Deletions cut 4 bases from V and 8 bases from J, with 14 bases between. CDR3 length: 14 amino acids. TCRdb's copy holds only in-frame clones and misses some; the assay was immunoSEQ multiplex PCR. The table has under 200,000 clones, 95% to 97% seen once; the top ten hold about 0.89%. The chain uses TRBV7-2 and TRBJ1-4; D remains unclear. The receptor was isolated from a woman between 18 and 29 years old in good health and CMV-seronegative. Sequencing was carried out using PBMCs. The DNA for the CDR3 is TGTGCCAGCAGCTCCCGACTATTAGAGGAAAAACTGTTTTTT. It is translated as CASSSRLLEEKLFF.